These 8 T cell receptor beta chains share one sample of origin, sequenced in a study of blood T cell repertoires in COVID-19. Profiling relied on immunoSEQ multiplex PCR, and the TCRdb table lists in-frame clones only, not all of them. The sample comprises fewer than 500,000 clones, roughly nine tenths of which are singletons, and 0.65% to 0.9% rests with the top ten. The sequencing sample was made of PBMCs or T cells enriched from blood (not recorded which). The source of these receptors is a woman younger than 35 who had recovered from COVID-19.

This clone was detected once. This rearrangement joins TRBV9 to TRBJ1-2; the D is unclear. The CDR3 has 14 amino acids. Per germline, CDR1 SGDLS and CDR2 YYNGEE. Trimming took off 2 bases at V and 7 bases at J, with 15 bases between the two ends. The CDR3 nucleotides are TGTGCCAGCAGCGTTGTAGAGGGCGGGTCTGGCTACACCTTC. Amino acid sequence: CASSVVEGGSGYTF.

CDR3 protein: CASSLSTDQPQHF. The CDR3 DNA is TGCGCCAGCAGCTTGTCAACTGATCAGCCCCAGCATTTT. This chain links TRBV5-1 with TRBJ1-5; D remains ambiguous. CDR1 is SGHRS and CDR2 is YFSETQ in the germline V gene. This CDR3 comprises 13 residues. Between the trimmed V and J ends, which lost 1 base and 5 bases, there was a span of 7 bases.

This clone has only one observation. This chain connects TRBV2 to TRBJ2-3; TRBD2 matches 9 bases. The J segment lost 12 bases and the V segment lost 3 bases, leaving 1 base of the junction unmatched. The length of the CDR3 is 11 residues. Germline-derived CDR1 and CDR2 are SNHLY and FYNNEI. In DNA, the CDR3 is TGTGCCAGCAGTGAGGGGACTAGCCAGTATTTT. It yields the protein CASSEGTSQYF.

This rearrangement joins TRBV5-5 to TRBJ1-6; unclear D gene. In germline, CDR1 is SGHKS, CDR2 YYEKEE (reference sequence). The length of the CDR3 is 16 residues. With 1 base removed from V and 0 bases from J, the gap between germline ends came to 8 bases. Here the CDR3 reads CASSLLTSSYNSPLHF. The CDR3 bases are TGTGCCAGCAGCTTGCTCACCAGCTCCTATAATTCACCCCTCCACTTT.

This chain joins TRBV9 and TRBJ1-1, with 8 nucleotides matching TRBD1. The CDR3 is 17 amino acids. V was clipped by 0 bases and J by 5 bases; unmatched bases: 12. Looked up from germline, CDR1 is SGDLS and CDR2 is YYNGEE. CDR3 sequence (DNA): TGTGCCAGCAGCGTAGAGGCTCAGGGGGCGCGGGGAACTGAAGCTTTCTTT. Its protein product is CASSVEAQGARGTEAFF.

The chain combines TRBV3-1 (or the pseudogene TRBV3-2) with TRBJ1-1; 9 bases are a match to TRBD1. With 7 bases clipped from V and 7 bases from J, the junction kept 7 bases outside the gene matches. Germline V gene data show CDR1 as LGHDT and CDR2 as YNNKEL (reference sequence). The CDR3 loop spans 13 amino acids. This chain's CDR3 is CASTRDRGDEAFF. The DNA for the CDR3 is TGTGCCAGCACCAGAGACAGGGGGGATGAAGCTTTCTTT.

V gene TRBV18 combines with J gene TRBJ1-6, with a tentative D call TRBD1 (5 bases). This CDR3 has 16 residues. V gave up 2 bases and J gave up 5 bases, with 13 bases separating them. Germline CDR1 is KGHSH and CDR2 is LQKENI. CDR3 residues: CASSPDRPGNNSPLHF. Here the CDR3 DNA reads TGTGCCAGCTCACCAGATCGTCCAGGGAATAATTCACCCCTCCACTTT.

This clone was recorded only once. V and J are TRBV15 and TRBJ1-3; D uncertain. In germline, CDR1 is LNHNV, CDR2 YYDKDF (reference sequence). This CDR3 comprises 15 residues. V was trimmed by 1 base and J by 5 bases, leaving 12 bases between them. CDR3 sequence reads: CATSRAGLDRNTIYF. CDR3 nucleotide sequence: TGTGCCACCAGCAGAGCCGGACTTGATCGAAACACCATATATTTT. Filled out from reference TRBV15 and TRBJ1-3, the complete variable domain reads DAMVIQNPRYQVTQFGKPVTLSCSQTLNHNVMYWYQQKSSQAPKLLFHYYDKDFNNEADTPDNFQSRRPNTSFCFLDIRSPGLGDTAMYLCATSRAGLDRNTIYFGEGSWLTVV.